These T cell receptor beta chains were read from a single sample in a study of cytomegalovirus exposure and HLA in healthy donors. Assay: immunoSEQ multiplex PCR; the TCRdb copy retains only in-frame clones and omits some. The profile shows approximately 88,000 clones, 64% of them singletons. The sample consisted of PBMCs. Receptors originate from a man in his sixties in good health and CMV-seronegative. CDR3s include the opening cysteine and the closing phenylalanine or tryptophan. The order of the fields is V gene, D gene, clone size, J gene, CDR3 DNA, CDR3 protein. The D gene is left open where the match is weak. Clone size is not always given. Where it is, it says once, few, many or a class for expanded clones.

V: TRBV5-1
D: TRBD2
size: NA
J: TRBJ2-7
DNA: TGCGCCAGCGGGACTAGCGGAATCTACGAGCAGTACTTC
CDR3: CASGTSGIYEQYF

V: TRBV10-3
D: NA
size: few
J: TRBJ1-5
DNA: TGTGCCATCAGTGAGTCGACAACCCTGGGGGCAGATCAGCCCCAGCATTTT
CDR3: CAISESTTLGADQPQHF

V: TRBV7-3
D: NA
size: NA
J: TRBJ1-1
DNA: TGTGCCAGCAGCCCCGGGGGGGGTAAGGGGGACACTGAAGCTTTCTTT
CDR3: CASSPGGGKGDTEAFF

V: TRBV4-2
D: NA
size: medium-sized
J: TRBJ2-5
DNA: TGTGCCAGCAGCCAAGAGGGGGCGCGGATAGAGACCCAGTACTTC
CDR3: CASSQEGARIETQYF

V: TRBV6-6
D: TRBD1
size: NA
J: TRBJ2-3
DNA: TGTGCCAGCAGTTACTCCGACAGGGCCCAAGATACGCAGTATTTT
CDR3: CASSYSDRAQDTQYF

V: TRBV2
D: NA
size: once
J: TRBJ2-2
DNA: TGTGCCAGCAGTGAGGCAGGGTCCGGCGGGGAGCTGTTTTTT
CDR3: CASSEAGSGGELFF

V: TRBV5-5
D: TRBD1
size: NA
J: TRBJ2-7
DNA: TGTGCCAGCAGCTTGGAGACAGGGATTAAGAACGAGCAGTACTTC
CDR3: CASSLETGIKNEQYF

V: TRBV9
D: NA
size: NA
J: TRBJ2-5
DNA: TGTGCCAGCAGCGTTTCTCTGGAGCAAGAGACCCAGTACTTC
CDR3: CASSVSLEQETQYF

V: TRBV30
D: NA
size: NA
J: TRBJ1-2
DNA: TGTGCCTGGGTGCGAACTACTAACTATGGCTACACCTTC
CDR3: CAWVRTTNYGYTF

V: TRBV27
D: NA
size: NA
J: TRBJ1-5
DNA: TGTGCCAGCAGTTACCAGGAACGACAGCCCCAGCATTTT
CDR3: CASSYQERQPQHF

V: TRBV6-6
D: NA
size: NA
J: TRBJ2-7
DNA: TGTGCCAGCAGTTACCCGACAGGATACTCCTACGAGCAGTACTTC
CDR3: CASSYPTGYSYEQYF

V: TRBV2
D: TRBD2
size: NA
J: TRBJ2-7
DNA: TGTGCCAGCAGTGAGGGGAGGGCCCCCTACGAGCAGTACTTC
CDR3: CASSEGRAPYEQYF

V: TRBV18
D: TRBD1
size: NA
J: TRBJ2-5
DNA: TGTGCCAGCTCAACGCTACCGGGACAGCAACAAGAGACCCAGTACTTC
CDR3: CASSTLPGQQQETQYF

V: TRBV7-8
D: TRBD2
size: few
J: TRBJ2-7
DNA: TGTGCCAGCAGCCCAGACGCGGGGGGGCCTCAAGAGCAGTACTTC
CDR3: CASSPDAGGPQEQYF

V: TRBV6-1
D: NA
size: NA
J: TRBJ1-5
DNA: TGTGCCAGCAGTGGTAACCAGGGTACCGGTCAGCCCCAGCATTTT
CDR3: CASSGNQGTGQPQHF

V: TRBV6-5
D: NA
size: few
J: TRBJ2-5
DNA: TGTGCCAGCAGCCAAGGGGCTCAAGAGACCCAGTACTTC
CDR3: CASSQGAQETQYF

V: TRBV7-9
D: NA
size: NA
J: TRBJ2-5
DNA: TGTGCCAGCAGACCCTCGCCTGGGCTAGCTCAAGAGACCCAGTACTTC
CDR3: CASRPSPGLAQETQYF

V: TRBV5-3
D: TRBD2
size: NA
J: TRBJ2-7
DNA: TGTGCCAGAAGCTCGGGGAGGGAATCGGACGAGCAGTACTTC
CDR3: CARSSGRESDEQYF

V: TRBV5-1
D: TRBD2
size: once
J: TRBJ2-1
DNA: TGCGCCAGCAGCTTGGATCTAGCGGGAACCTACAATGAGCAGTTCTTC
CDR3: CASSLDLAGTYNEQFF

V: TRBV19
D: NA
size: NA
J: TRBJ1-5
DNA: TGTGCCAGTAGCAATACACTGGAGCGGCCCCAGCATTTT
CDR3: CASSNTLERPQHF

V: TRBV5-1
D: NA
size: once
J: TRBJ2-1
DNA: TGCGCCAGCAGCTTGGCCGGGGGTAACTCCTACAATGAGCAGTTCTTC
CDR3: CASSLAGGNSYNEQFF

V: TRBV6-5
D: TRBD2
size: NA
J: TRBJ2-3
DNA: TGTGCCAGCAGTTACTCCCGGCGAGCGGGGGCAGATACGCAGTATTTT
CDR3: CASSYSRRAGADTQYF

V: TRBV18
D: NA
size: NA
J: TRBJ1-1
DNA: TGTGCCAGCTCACCAGGCCCGACGACAGGGAACACTGAAGCTTTCTTT
CDR3: CASSPGPTTGNTEAFF

V: TRBV9
D: TRBD1
size: NA
J: TRBJ1-2
DNA: TGTGCCAGCAGCGTAGGATCAGGGGGCTATGGCTACACCTTC
CDR3: CASSVGSGGYGYTF

V: TRBV29-1
D: NA
size: NA
J: TRBJ2-7
DNA: TGCAGCGTTGGACAGGCGGCCTACGAGCAGTACTTC
CDR3: CSVGQAAYEQYF

V: TRBV4-1
D: NA
size: NA
J: TRBJ2-3
DNA: TGCGCCAGCAGCCCTCCCGGCACAGATACGCAGTATTTT
CDR3: CASSPPGTDTQYF

V: TRBV5-6
D: TRBD2
size: few
J: TRBJ2-7
DNA: TGTGCCAGCAGCCAGCTTGCATTAGCGGGAGACGAGCAGTACTTC
CDR3: CASSQLALAGDEQYF

V: TRBV2
D: TRBD2
size: NA
J: TRBJ2-5
DNA: TGTGCCAGCAGTGCGGGACTAGCGGCAGAGACCCAGTACTTC
CDR3: CASSAGLAAETQYF

V: TRBV2
D: NA
size: NA
J: TRBJ2-3
DNA: TGTGCCAGCAGTGAAATGTCCGCGGGGGATACGCAGTATTTT
CDR3: CASSEMSAGDTQYF

V: TRBV9
D: NA
size: NA
J: TRBJ2-1
DNA: TGTGCCAGCAGCGGAGGGGGGGACAGGCACTACAATGAGCAGTTCTTC
CDR3: CASSGGGDRHYNEQFF

V: TRBV12-5
D: NA
size: NA
J: TRBJ2-1
DNA: TGTGCTAGTGGCAATCCTGACAGGACGGGGGAGCAGTTCTTC
CDR3: CASGNPDRTGEQFF

V: TRBV2
D: NA
size: NA
J: TRBJ2-6
DNA: TGTGCCAGCAGTGAGCTCCGGAGCTCTGGGGCCAACGTCCTGACTTTC
CDR3: CASSELRSSGANVLTF

V: TRBV7-3
D: NA
size: NA
J: TRBJ2-7
DNA: TGTGCCAGCCCGTATCGGCGGGACTACGAGCAGTACTTC
CDR3: CASPYRRDYEQYF

V: TRBV6-6
D: NA
size: NA
J: TRBJ2-1
DNA: TGTGCCAGCAGCCGACAGGTGGAGCGGAGCTACAATGAGCAGTTCTTC
CDR3: CASSRQVERSYNEQFF